Given below is one T cell receptor (beta chain) in context. Data came from immunoSEQ multiplex PCR; TCRdb stores just in-frame clones and leaves some out. The sample includes under 200,000 clones, approximately 92% of them seen just once. CDR3 length: 16 residues. Germline V gene data show CDR1 as MGHRA and CDR2 as YSYEKL. Trimming at V came to 3 bases and at J to 6 bases, leaving 7 bases not matched to a gene. The sample belongs to a study of shared clonotypes between healthy human individuals. This sequence joins TRBV4-1 and TRBJ2-2, with TRBD2 matching over 10 bases. Sequencing used naive CD4+ T cells sorted from blood. Subset meaning: CD45RA+ positively selected. This TCR derives from a woman aged 25 to 45 in good health. The CDR3, as DNA: TGCGCCAGCAGCCAGGGTCTAGCGGGAGCACCCGGGGAGCTGTTTTTT. Translation gives CASSQGLAGAPGELFF.